Listed here is a single TCR beta chain. These data originate in a study of T cells after somatic rescue of genetic block. Here immunoSEQ multiplex PCR was the method, and the copy in TCRdb shows in-frame clones only, minus some. Of some 74,000 clones listed, approximately 91% were seen once; the top ten hold approximately 2.9%. The sequence was obtained from a man younger than 40. Sequenced: peripheral blood mononuclear cells (PBMCs).

CDR3 coding DNA: TGTGCCAGCTCACCTCAGCGCAGGGGGCGTCCCGGGGAGCTGTTTTTT. Protein sequence: CASSPQRRGRPGELFF. The V gene is TRBV18, the J gene TRBJ2-2, with 8 bases that match TRBD1. The length of the CDR3 is 16 residues. V was clipped by 3 bases and J by 6 bases; unmatched bases: 9. The germline V gene has CDR1 KGHSH and CDR2 LQKENI.